The rows below give T cell receptor beta chains drawn from one sample of a study of T-cell reconstitution after alpha-beta-depleted transplantation in children. One entry per CDR3 protein results from TCRdb running MiXCR on the PCR reads. This sample has about 350,000 distinct CDR3 sequences; less than 15% occur once, and the top ten carry approximately 4.2%. This specimen was PBMCs, taken from the stem cell graft. These receptors all stem from a human donor who donated a stem cell graft to a child with Fanconi anemia. Each CDR3 is given with its conserved first and last residue. A D gene is named only where the DNA matches it firmly.

D	V	J	CDR3
NA	TRBV2	TRBJ2-3	CASIRGLGPSTDTQYF
NA	TRBV4-1	TRBJ2-1	CASSQEFYGSINEQFF
TRBD1	TRBV12-3/TRBV12-4	TRBJ1-2	CASSFGTGAGYTF
TRBD1	TRBV30	TRBJ2-1	CAWTPRDRGFNEQFF
NA	TRBV9	TRBJ2-2	CASSVVPKPTGELFF
NA	TRBV5-1	TRBJ2-3	CASSLNPSGDTQYF
TRBD1	TRBV5-1	TRBJ2-1	CASSLEQGANEQFF
NA	TRBV5-1	TRBJ2-5	CATQRNFGETQYF
NA	TRBV5-1	TRBJ2-6	CASNDISGANVLTF
TRBD1	TRBV6-5	TRBJ2-7	CASTDSGQGTYEQYF
NA	TRBV5-1	TRBJ2-2	CASRQEDGNTGELFF
TRBD1	TRBV6-5	TRBJ2-7	CASRHQGTGVLYEQYF